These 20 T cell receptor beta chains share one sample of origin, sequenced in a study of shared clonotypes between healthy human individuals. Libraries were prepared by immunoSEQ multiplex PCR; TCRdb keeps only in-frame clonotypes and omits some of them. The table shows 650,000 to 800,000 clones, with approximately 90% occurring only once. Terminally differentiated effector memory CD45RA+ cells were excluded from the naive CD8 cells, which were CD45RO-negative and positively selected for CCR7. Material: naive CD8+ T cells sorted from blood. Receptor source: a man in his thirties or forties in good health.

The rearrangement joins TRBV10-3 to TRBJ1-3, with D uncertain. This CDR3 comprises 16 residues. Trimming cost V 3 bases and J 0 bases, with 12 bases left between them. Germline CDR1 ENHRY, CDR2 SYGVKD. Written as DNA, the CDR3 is TGTGCCATCAGTGATGTTCCGGGCCGCTCTGGAAACACCATATATTTT. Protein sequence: CAISDVPGRSGNTIYF.

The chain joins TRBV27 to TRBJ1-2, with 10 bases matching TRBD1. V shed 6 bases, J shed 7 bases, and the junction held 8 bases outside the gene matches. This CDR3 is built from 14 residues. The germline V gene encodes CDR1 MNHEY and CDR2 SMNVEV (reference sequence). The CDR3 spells CASRRPGQGSGYTF. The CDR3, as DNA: TGTGCCAGCAGAAGGCCGGGACAGGGGTCTGGCTACACCTTC.

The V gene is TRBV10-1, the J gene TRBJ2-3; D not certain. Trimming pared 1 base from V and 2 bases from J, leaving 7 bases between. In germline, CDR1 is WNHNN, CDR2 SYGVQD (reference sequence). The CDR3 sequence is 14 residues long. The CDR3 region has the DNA TGCGCCAGCAGTGAGTGGCGGATCACAGATACGCAGTATTTT. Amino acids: CASSEWRITDTQYF.

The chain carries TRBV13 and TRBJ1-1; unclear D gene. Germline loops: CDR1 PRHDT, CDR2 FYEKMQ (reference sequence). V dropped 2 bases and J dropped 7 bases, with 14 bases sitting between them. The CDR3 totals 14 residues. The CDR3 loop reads CASSLLLEKDEAFF. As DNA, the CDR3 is TGTGCCAGCAGCTTATTACTGGAAAAGGATGAAGCTTTCTTT. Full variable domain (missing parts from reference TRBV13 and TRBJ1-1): AAGVIQSPRHLIKEKRETATLKCYPIPRHDTVYWYQQGPGQDPQFLISFYEKMQSDKGSIPDRFSAQQFSDYHSELNMSSLELGDSALYFCASSLLLEKDEAFFGQGTRLTVV.

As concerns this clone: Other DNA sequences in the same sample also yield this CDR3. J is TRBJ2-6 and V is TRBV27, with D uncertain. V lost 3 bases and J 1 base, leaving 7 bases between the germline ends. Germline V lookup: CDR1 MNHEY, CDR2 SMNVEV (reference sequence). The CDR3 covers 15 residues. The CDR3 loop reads CASSLDGSGANVLTF. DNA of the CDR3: TGTGCCAGCAGTTTGGATGGGTCTGGGGCCAACGTCCTGACTTTC.

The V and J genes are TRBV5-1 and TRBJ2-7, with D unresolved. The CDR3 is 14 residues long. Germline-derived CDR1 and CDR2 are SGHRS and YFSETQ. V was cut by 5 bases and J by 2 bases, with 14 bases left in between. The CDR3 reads CASSTYGGPYEQYF. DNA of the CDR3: TGCGCCAGCAGTACCTATGGTGGCCCCTACGAGCAGTACTTC. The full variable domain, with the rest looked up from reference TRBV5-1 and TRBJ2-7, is KAGVTQTPRYLIKTRGQQVTLSCSPISGHRSVSWYQQTPGQGLQFLFEYFSETQRNKGNFPGRFSGRQFSNSRSEMNVSTLELGDSALYLCASSTYGGPYEQYFGPGTRLTVT.

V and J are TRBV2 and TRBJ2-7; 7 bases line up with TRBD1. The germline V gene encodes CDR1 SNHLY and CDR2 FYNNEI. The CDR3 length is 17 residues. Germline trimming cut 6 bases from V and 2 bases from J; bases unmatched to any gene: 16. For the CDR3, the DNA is TGTGCCAGCAGAGCTAACCACAGGGGCCACTTGACCTACGAGCAGTACTTC. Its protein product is CASRANHRGHLTYEQYF.

In DNA form, the CDR3 reads TGTGCCAGCAGCTTTAGGGTGGGGGCTTCATACGAGCAGTACTTC. It specifies CASSFRVGASYEQYF. This chain connects TRBV7-9 to TRBJ2-7; D is perhaps TRBD1 (6 bases). V was trimmed by 3 bases and J by 4 bases, leaving 16 bases between them. Germline V lookup: CDR1 SEHNR, CDR2 FQNEAQ (reference sequence). The CDR3 has 15 residues.

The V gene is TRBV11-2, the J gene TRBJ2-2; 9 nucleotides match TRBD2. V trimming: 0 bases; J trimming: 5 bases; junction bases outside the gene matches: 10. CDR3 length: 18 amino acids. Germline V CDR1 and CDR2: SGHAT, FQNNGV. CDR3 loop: CASSLDFRSGSYTGELFF. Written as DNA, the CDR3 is TGTGCCAGCAGCTTAGATTTCCGTAGCGGGAGTTATACCGGGGAGCTGTTTTTT.

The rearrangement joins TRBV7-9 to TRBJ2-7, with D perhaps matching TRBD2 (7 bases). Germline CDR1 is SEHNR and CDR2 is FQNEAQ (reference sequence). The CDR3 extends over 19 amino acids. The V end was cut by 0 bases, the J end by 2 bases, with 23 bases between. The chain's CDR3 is CASSLAGGGTSGPPYEQYF. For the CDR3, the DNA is TGTGCCAGCAGCTTAGCAGGGGGGGGGACAAGCGGACCCCCCTACGAGCAGTACTTC.

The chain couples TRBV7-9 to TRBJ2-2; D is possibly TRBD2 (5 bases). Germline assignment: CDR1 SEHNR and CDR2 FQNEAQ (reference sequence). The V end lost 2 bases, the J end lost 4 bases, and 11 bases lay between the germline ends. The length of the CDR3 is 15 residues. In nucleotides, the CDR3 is TGTGCCAGCAGCTTACCAGCGGAAGGCACCGGGGAGCTGTTTTTT. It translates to CASSLPAEGTGELFF.

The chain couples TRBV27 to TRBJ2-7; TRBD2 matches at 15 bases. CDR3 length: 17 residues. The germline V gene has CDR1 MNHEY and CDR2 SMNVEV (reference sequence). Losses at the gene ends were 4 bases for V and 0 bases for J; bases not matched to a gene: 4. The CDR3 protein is CASSSRTSGRVSYEQYF. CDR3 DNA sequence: TGTGCCAGCAGTTCCCGGACTAGCGGGAGGGTCTCCTACGAGCAGTACTTC.

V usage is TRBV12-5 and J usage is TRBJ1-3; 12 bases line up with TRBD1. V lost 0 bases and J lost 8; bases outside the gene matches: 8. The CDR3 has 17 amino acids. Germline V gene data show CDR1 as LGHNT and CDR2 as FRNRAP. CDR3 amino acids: CASGLVLSGQGADTIYF. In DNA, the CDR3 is TGTGCTAGTGGTTTGGTACTATCGGGACAGGGGGCGGACACCATATATTTT.

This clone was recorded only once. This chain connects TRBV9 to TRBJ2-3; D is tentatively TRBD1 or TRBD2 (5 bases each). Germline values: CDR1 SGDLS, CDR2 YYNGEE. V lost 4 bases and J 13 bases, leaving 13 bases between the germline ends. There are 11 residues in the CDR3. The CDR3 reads CASSSRDGKYF. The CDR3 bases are TGTGCCAGCAGCTCCCGGGACGGGAAGTATTTT.

The CDR3 here is CASSSGLAGGVETQYF. The DNA of the CDR3 is TGTGCCAGCAGCTCGGGACTAGCGGGAGGGGTAGAGACCCAGTACTTC. This chain uses TRBV11-2 with TRBJ2-5; 16 bases align to TRBD2. The V gene end was trimmed by 4 bases and the J gene end by 4 bases; junction bases not matched to a gene: 3. The CDR3 contains 16 residues. Germline V gene lookup returns CDR1 SGHAT and CDR2 FQNNGV.

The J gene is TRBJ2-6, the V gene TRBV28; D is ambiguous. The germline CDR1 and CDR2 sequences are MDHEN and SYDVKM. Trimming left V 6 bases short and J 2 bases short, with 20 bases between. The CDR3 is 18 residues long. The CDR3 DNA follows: TGTGCCAGCAGCCGACCGGGCTTCGACACCCCTGGGGCCAACGTCCTGACTTTC. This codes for CASSRPGFDTPGANVLTF.

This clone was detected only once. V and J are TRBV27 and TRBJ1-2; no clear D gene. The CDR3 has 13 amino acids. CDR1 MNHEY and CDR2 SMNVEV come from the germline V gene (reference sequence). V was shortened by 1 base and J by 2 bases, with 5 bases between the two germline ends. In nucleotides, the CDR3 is TGTGCCAGCAGTTTATTCGAGAACTATGGCTACACCTTC. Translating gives CASSLFENYGYTF.

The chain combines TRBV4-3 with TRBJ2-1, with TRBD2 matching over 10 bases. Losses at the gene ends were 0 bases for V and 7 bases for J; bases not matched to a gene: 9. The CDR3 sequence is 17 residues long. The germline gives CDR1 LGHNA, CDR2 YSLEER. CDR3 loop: CASSQDRRTSGLNEQFF. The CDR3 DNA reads TGCGCCAGCAGCCAAGATCGAAGGACTAGCGGACTAAATGAGCAGTTCTTC.

The CDR3 nucleotides are TGTGCCAGCAGGCTCCTAGCGGGAGTCCCCAATGAGCAGTTCTTC. Translation gives CASRLLAGVPNEQFF. V gene TRBV4-2 combines with J gene TRBJ2-1; TRBD2 matches at 10 bases. Looked up from germline, CDR1 is LGHNA and CDR2 is YNFKEQ. This CDR3 comprises 15 residues. J gave up 6 bases and V 6 bases, and 8 bases lay outside the gene matches.

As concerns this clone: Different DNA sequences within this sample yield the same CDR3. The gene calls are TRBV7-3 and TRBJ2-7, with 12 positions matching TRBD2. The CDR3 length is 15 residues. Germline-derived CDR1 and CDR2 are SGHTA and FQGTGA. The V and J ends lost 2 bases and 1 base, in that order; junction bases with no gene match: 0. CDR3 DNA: TGTGCCAGCAGCTTAGGACTAGCGGGATCCTACGAGCAGTACTTC. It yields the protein CASSLGLAGSYEQYF. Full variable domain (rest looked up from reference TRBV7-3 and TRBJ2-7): GAGVSQTPSNKVTEKGKYVELRCDPISGHTALYWYRQSLGQGPEFLIYFQGTGAADDSGLPNDRFFAVRPEGSVSTLKIQRTERGDSAVYLCASSLGLAGSYEQYFGPGTRLTVT.